These 30 T cell receptor beta chains came from one sample sequenced in a study of T cells after yellow fever vaccination (dated by TCRdb to between 2018 and 2021). Library prep was done by 5' RACE. Sequencer: Illumina HiSeq 2500. TCRdb reran the public reads through fastp at Q25 and MiXCR, keeping productive beta chains. Each CDR3 protein gets just one entry, which takes the most common genes and DNA from the rows behind it. The sample table lists approximately 110,000 distinct CDR3 sequences, roughly 6.7% of them with a count of one. The top ten clonotypes cover about 2.7% of the sample. This sample's treatment or condition label indicates: live attenuated yellow fever vaccine strain. The starting material was CD4+ T cells sorted from PBMCs, obtained 10 days after the first yellow fever vaccination. Receptor source: a man aged 18 to 29 who received the YFV17D yellow fever vaccine.

This clonotype appeared many times. V usage is TRBV5-1 and J usage is TRBJ2-7; TRBD1 matches at 7 bases. Per the germline V gene, CDR1 is SGHRS and CDR2 is YFSETQ. This CDR3 is 17 amino acids long. V shed 0 bases and J 0 bases; nucleotides not matched to a gene: 9. This CDR3 is CASSLGAVSGGSYEQYF. CDR3 bases: TGCGCCAGCAGCTTGGGAGCAGTCTCAGGGGGCTCCTACGAGCAGTACTTC.

The V call is TRBV5-1, the J call TRBJ2-5, with 10 bases lining up with TRBD2. The CDR3 loop spans 15 amino acids. Losses at the gene ends were 4 bases for V and 2 bases for J; bases not matched to a gene: 5. CDR1 is SGHRS and CDR2 is YFSETQ in the germline V gene. The chain's CDR3 is CASSEGTSVQETQYF. CDR3 in DNA: TGCGCCAGCAGCGAAGGGACTAGCGTTCAAGAGACCCAGTACTTC.

This clonotype came up many times. This chain's CDR3 is CASSQAPTAPAGELFF. The CDR3 DNA follows: TGCGCCAGCAGCCAAGCCCCGACAGCCCCGGCCGGGGAGCTGTTTTTT. The chain employs TRBV4-3 and TRBJ2-2; possible D gene TRBD1, 5 bases. CDR1 and CDR2 (germline): LGHNA, YSLEER. CDR3 length: 16 residues. V dropped 1 base and J dropped 6 bases, with 15 bases sitting between them.

This clonotype turned up a few times. The chain employs TRBV12-3 or TRBV12-4 and TRBJ2-1; possibly TRBD1 for D (6 bases). V shed 3 bases and J shed 5 bases, with 17 bases lying between them. The CDR3 has 16 residues. CDR3 region: CASSFSFRDNNNEQFF. In DNA form, the CDR3 reads TGTGCCAGCAGTTTTAGTTTTCGGGACAATAACAATGAGCAGTTCTTC.

The table lists this clonotype with many counts. This chain joins TRBV11-2 and TRBJ2-3, with D possibly being TRBD2 (6 bases). The germline gives CDR1 SGHAT, CDR2 FQNNGV. The ends were cut back, 5 bases at V and 7 bases at J, with 10 bases in the middle. The CDR3 loop spans 12 amino acids. The CDR3 protein is CASSLTSNTQYF. The CDR3 DNA sequence: TGTGCCAGCAGCCTTACTAGCAATACGCAGTATTTT.

Many counts were recorded for this clonotype. The V call is TRBV6-2 or TRBV6-3, the J call TRBJ1-2; D call uncertain. The CDR3 is 17 amino acids. From germline, CDR1 is MNHEY and CDR2 SVGEGT. V was cut by 2 bases and J by 3 bases, with 19 bases left in between. This chain's CDR3 is CASSYPRSFAVYYGYTF. CDR3 DNA sequence: TGTGCCAGCAGTTACCCCAGGAGTTTCGCCGTTTACTATGGCTACACCTTC.

This clonotype has a count of ten or more. The CDR3 sequence: CASSLGPSGGSPLHF. CDR3 sequence (DNA): TGTGCCAGCAGCTTAGGACCGTCGGGCGGCTCACCCCTCCACTTT. The rearrangement uses TRBV11-2 and TRBJ1-6; D is unresolved. Trimming removed 1 base from V and 10 bases from J, with 14 bases in between. CDR1 and CDR2 from the germline V gene are SGHAT and FQNNGV. The CDR3 loop spans 15 amino acids.

The chain uses TRBV30 and TRBJ1-3; D is unresolved. The CDR3 has 14 residues. V dropped 1 base and J dropped 4 bases, with 11 bases sitting between them. Germline V gives CDR1 GTSNPN, CDR2 SVGIG (reference sequence). In DNA, the CDR3 is TGTGCCTGGAGTGGTCCGGGGTTCGGAAACACCATATATTTT. Protein: CAWSGPGFGNTIYF.

This clonotype was observed a few times. The chain couples TRBV7-9 to TRBJ1-3; D ambiguous. The CDR3 sequence is 15 residues long. Germline CDR1 is SEHNR and CDR2 is FQNEAQ (reference sequence). With 2 bases removed from V and 0 bases from J, the gap between germline ends came to 8 bases. CDR3 protein: CASSLRPGSGNTIYF. The CDR3 DNA follows: TGTGCCAGCAGCTTACGTCCGGGCTCTGGAAACACCATATATTTT.

CDR3 DNA sequence: TGTGCCAGCAGCTCTCCGACAGGCGGGGCCAACGTCCTGACTTTC. Translating it yields CASSSPTGGANVLTF. The chain has TRBV7-2 and TRBJ2-6; D is possibly TRBD1 (6 bases). CDR1 SGHTA and CDR2 FQGNSA come from the germline V gene. CDR3 length equals 15 residues. V lost 4 bases and J 4 bases, leaving 11 bases between the germline ends.

This clonotype has ten or more counts. The chain employs TRBV20-1 and TRBJ2-1, with 9 bases fitting TRBD2. The V and J ends lost 6 bases and 0 bases, in that order; junction bases with no gene match: 3. Germline V gives CDR1 DFQATT, CDR2 SNEGSKA (reference sequence). The CDR3 has 14 residues. CDR3 in amino acids: CSAFSGGSYNEQFF. Written as DNA, the CDR3 is TGCAGTGCGTTTAGCGGGGGCTCCTACAATGAGCAGTTCTTC.

This clonotype was observed many times. The chain employs TRBV7-2 and TRBJ2-2, with a weak D call TRBD1 (5 bases). Germline lookup yields CDR1 SGHTA and CDR2 FQGNSA. There are 16 residues in the CDR3. V was shortened by 5 bases and J by 3 bases, with 16 bases between the two germline ends. The chain's CDR3 is CASSTYPGRHTGELFF. The CDR3 DNA sequence: TGTGCCAGCAGCACCTACCCAGGGCGCCACACCGGGGAGCTGTTTTTT. Based on the CDR3 plus reference TRBV7-2 and TRBJ2-2, the full variable domain is GAGVSQSPSNKVTEKGKDVELRCDPISGHTALYWYRQSLGQGLEFLIYFQGNSAPDKSGLPSDRFSAERTGGSVSTLTIQRTQQEDSAVYLCASSTYPGRHTGELFFGEGSRLTVL.

This clonotype was seen ten or more times. V usage is TRBV6-1 and J usage is TRBJ2-2; perhaps TRBD2 as D (6 bases). V was trimmed by 5 bases and J by 4 bases, leaving 11 bases between them. This CDR3 comprises 14 residues. Germline CDR1 reads MNHNS; CDR2 reads SASEGT. The CDR3 bases are TGTGCCAGCAGTAATAGGCGGGGCACCGGGGAGCTGTTTTTT. It encodes CASSNRRGTGELFF.

This clonotype was picked up many times. The genes are TRBV20-1 and TRBJ1-2; TRBD1 aligns across 7 bases. V was pared by 5 bases and J by 8 bases, with 11 bases of the junction left unmatched. Per the germline V gene, CDR1 is DFQATT and CDR2 is SNEGSKA (reference sequence). This CDR3 has 13 residues. The CDR3 DNA is TGCAGTGCTTTGGACAGGTTCTCGGAAGGCTACACCTTC. Amino acids: CSALDRFSEGYTF.

The table lists this clonotype with many counts. The chain couples TRBV20-1 to TRBJ2-2; D is perhaps TRBD2 (7 bases). CDR1 and CDR2 from the germline V gene are DFQATT and SNEGSKA (reference sequence). The V end was cut by 6 bases, the J end by 6 bases, with 20 bases between. CDR3 length equals 15 residues. The CDR3 sequence is CSASGGASAPGELFF. The DNA for the CDR3 is TGCAGTGCCTCTGGGGGGGCGTCAGCTCCCGGGGAGCTGTTTTTT.

There are many counts of this clonotype. The chain joins TRBV20-1 to TRBJ2-3, with D perhaps matching TRBD1 (6 bases). Trimming stripped 6 bases from V and 3 bases from J, with 10 bases between. Germline assignment: CDR1 DFQATT and CDR2 SNEGSKA (reference sequence). The length of the CDR3 is 12 residues. The CDR3 nucleotides are TGCAGTGCCAGGGGAAGGACAGATACGCAGTATTTT. It translates to CSARGRTDTQYF.

Many counts were recorded for this clonotype. The V call is TRBV7-2, the J call TRBJ2-3, with 10 nucleotides matching TRBD2. CDR3 length equals 16 residues. The germline CDR1 and CDR2 sequences are SGHTA and FQGNSA. Trimming removed 6 bases from V and 2 bases from J; junction bases left unmatched: 8. The CDR3 DNA follows: TGTGCCAGCAGATATAACCTAGCGGGGGCCACAGATACGCAGTATTTT. This gives the protein CASRYNLAGATDTQYF.

The chain recombines TRBV6-5 with TRBJ1-1; D remains unclear. The CDR3 covers 16 residues. Trimming shortened V by 0 bases and J by 0 bases, and 11 bases separated the two germline ends. Germline V gene sequence: CDR1 MNHEY, CDR2 SVGAGI. The CDR3: CASSYSSWVLNTEAFF. The CDR3, as DNA: TGTGCCAGCAGTTACTCGAGTTGGGTACTGAACACTGAAGCTTTCTTT.

This clonotype was seen many times. V and J are TRBV6-2 or TRBV6-3 and TRBJ1-1; a weak D match, TRBD1 (6 bases). The germline V and J ends were trimmed by 4 bases and 4 bases, with 10 bases remaining between them. The CDR3 extends over 13 amino acids. Germline V lookup: CDR1 MNHEY, CDR2 SVGEGT. The CDR3 DNA reads as TGTGCCAGCAGTTTAGGGGGGCTCACTGAAGCTTTCTTT. Its translation is CASSLGGLTEAFF.

With respect to this clonotype: This may stem from a read error, because a much larger clone lies one nucleotide away. The chain has TRBV7-2 and TRBJ1-1, with D possibly being TRBD1 (5 bases). V lost 4 bases and J lost 5, with 11 bases in between. In germline, CDR1 is SGHTA, CDR2 FQGNSA. The CDR3 extends over 13 amino acids. The CDR3 sequence: CASSSGPCTEAFF. In DNA, the CDR3 is TGTGCCAGCAGCTCGGGGCCGTGTACTGAAGCTTTCTTT.

This clonotype was observed many times. The chain joins TRBV5-1 to TRBJ2-5; possibly TRBD2 for D (6 bases). Germline assignment: CDR1 SGHRS and CDR2 YFSETQ. Trimming shortened V by 2 bases and J by 1 base, and 12 bases separated the two germline ends. The CDR3 has 15 residues. The CDR3 DNA follows: TGCGCCAGCAGCTTAGGGGTCGGGGGCCAAGAGACCCAGTACTTC. Protein: CASSLGVGGQETQYF. Using reference TRBV5-1 and TRBJ2-5 for the parts outside the CDR3, the full variable domain is KAGVTQTPRYLIKTRGQQVTLSCSPISGHRSVSWYQQTPGQGLQFLFEYFSETQRNKGNFPGRFSGRQFSNSRSEMNVSTLELGDSALYLCASSLGVGGQETQYFGPGTRLLVL.

This clonotype was seen ten or more times. This sequence joins TRBV5-4 and TRBJ2-1; 13 bases line up with TRBD2. Germline V gives CDR1 SGHNT, CDR2 YYREEE (reference sequence). The V gene end was trimmed by 5 bases and the J gene end by 9 bases; junction bases not matched to a gene: 8. The CDR3 is 15 residues long. The CDR3 DNA reads TGTGCCAGCAGGGCCGGGACTAGCGGGGAATTTGAGCAGTTCTTC. Protein sequence: CASRAGTSGEFEQFF.

This clonotype was recorded at least ten times. The chain joins TRBV4-1 to TRBJ1-3; D remains ambiguous. Germline V gives CDR1 MGHRA, CDR2 YSYEKL. The V and J ends lost 5 bases and 1 base respectively, with 6 bases between them. This CDR3 comprises 13 residues. DNA for the CDR3: TGCGCCAGCAGCGGAAGATCTGGAAACACCATATATTTT. Its protein is CASSGRSGNTIYF.

This clonotype was counted at least ten times. The rearrangement links TRBV7-9 to TRBJ1-4; 8 nucleotides align to TRBD1. Looked up from germline, CDR1 is SEHNR and CDR2 is FQNEAQ (reference sequence). The CDR3 is 15 amino acids. The junction had 8 bases not matched to a gene; V was cut back by 3 bases and J by 8 bases. This CDR3 reads CASSFTGGEREKLFF. DNA of the CDR3: TGTGCCAGCAGCTTCACAGGGGGGGAGCGCGAAAAACTGTTTTTT.

This clonotype came up many times. The chain joins TRBV2 to TRBJ2-5, with TRBD1 matching over 7 bases. Trimming took 10 bases from V and 1 from J; bases not matched to a gene: 18. CDR1 is SNHLY, CDR2 FYNNEI, per germline. The CDR3 loop spans 17 amino acids. The CDR3 DNA is TGTGCCATCAGAACTCCAAGCAGGGGGAAATTCCAAGAGACCCAGTACTTC. Its translation is CAIRTPSRGKFQETQYF.

This clonotype occurred many times. The rearrangement links TRBV2 to TRBJ2-1; D is perhaps TRBD1 (6 bases). The germline CDR1 and CDR2 sequences are SNHLY and FYNNEI. The V and J ends lost 4 bases and 4 bases respectively, with 8 bases between them. The CDR3 is 13 amino acids. CDR3 region: CASSGQVYNEQFF. The DNA of the CDR3 is TGTGCCAGCAGTGGACAGGTTTACAATGAGCAGTTCTTC.

This clonotype appeared a few times. The gene calls are TRBV6-6 and TRBJ2-5; 7 bases are shared with TRBD1. The J segment lost 2 bases and the V segment lost 5 bases, leaving 5 bases of the junction unmatched. The CDR3 has 14 amino acids. Germline V lookup: CDR1 MNHNY, CDR2 SVGAGI (reference sequence). CDR3: CASSPPGQQETQYF. CDR3 coding DNA: TGTGCCAGCAGTCCACCGGGACAGCAAGAGACCCAGTACTTC.

This clonotype was seen at least ten times. The genes are TRBV6-1 and TRBJ1-2; D possibly corresponds to TRBD1 (5 bases). Germline CDR1 reads MNHNS; CDR2 reads SASEGT. This CDR3 has 12 amino acids. The ends were cut back, 3 bases at V and 6 bases at J, with 8 bases in the middle. The CDR3 DNA follows: TGTGCCAGCAGTGACAGGGTCAATGGCTACACCTTC. Protein: CASSDRVNGYTF.

J is TRBJ1-4 and V is TRBV19, with a weak D call TRBD1 (5 bases). This CDR3 is built from 12 residues. The V end was cut by 5 bases, the J end by 5 bases, with 6 bases between. Germline V CDR1 and CDR2: LNHDA, SQIVND (reference sequence). The CDR3 nucleotides are TGTGCCAGTAGTCGGACAAATGAAAAACTGTTTTTT. Amino acids: CASSRTNEKLFF.

This clonotype was observed a few times. The chain links TRBV5-6 to TRBJ2-1; 8 bases agree with TRBD2. Per the germline V gene, CDR1 is SGHDT and CDR2 is YYEEEE. This CDR3 has 16 amino acids. Germline trimming cut 1 base from V and 2 bases from J; bases unmatched to any gene: 5. CDR3 sequence (DNA): TGTGCCAGCAGCTTGCGGGGGGGGGGTACCTACAATGAGCAGTTCTTC. Translating it yields CASSLRGGGTYNEQFF.